These 6 T cell receptor beta chains share one sample of origin, sequenced in a study of blood T cells in healthy people across ages. Then a second PCR, running about 7 to 11 cycles, was carried out with a sample-barcoded 5' primer and a J-beta primer mix. TCRdb re-called the 5' RACE reads through MiXCR, storing one row per CDR3 protein. The top ten hold 11% of the sample, which has 1.5 million to 2 million distinct CDR3 sequences, approximately 32% seen once. Sequencing was done on a sample of blood. The source of these receptors is a woman aged 30 to 39 in good health.

DNA for the CDR3: TGCAGTGCACGGGGGAAACGGACGGTCGAAGCTTTCTTT. Encoded protein: CSARGKRTVEAFF. The V call is TRBV20-1, the J call TRBJ1-1; D is possibly TRBD1 (5 bases). Germline lookup yields CDR1 DFQATT and CDR2 SNEGSKA (reference sequence). The germline V and J ends were trimmed by 6 bases and 8 bases, with 19 bases remaining between them. The CDR3 contains 13 residues.

This clonotype has more than one count but fewer than ten. This chain joins TRBV11-2 and TRBJ2-1, with D unclear. In germline, CDR1 is SGHAT, CDR2 FQNNGV. Trimming left V 0 bases short and J 7 bases short, with 10 bases between. This CDR3 region has 14 residues. CDR3 residues: CASSLDPVGNEQFF. The CDR3 coding sequence is TGTGCCAGCAGCTTAGATCCCGTGGGGAATGAGCAGTTCTTC.

This clonotype was seen ten or more times. V gene TRBV10-3 combines with J gene TRBJ2-5; a possible D gene is TRBD2 (6 bases). The CDR3 is made up of 16 amino acids. CDR1 and CDR2 (germline): ENHRY, SYGVKD. The V end lost 2 bases, the J end lost 4 bases, and 17 bases lay between the germline ends. CDR3 sequence: CAISERRGAGSETQYF. DNA of the CDR3: TGTGCCATCAGTGAGCGGCGGGGTGCCGGATCAGAGACCCAGTACTTC.

The chain couples TRBV6-1 to TRBJ2-2; D might be TRBD1 or TRBD2, each matching 6 bases. V lost 7 bases to trimming and J lost 4 bases, with 16 bases between them. The CDR3 totals 15 residues. CDR1 is MNHNS and CDR2 is SASEGT in the germline V gene. CDR3 coding DNA: TGTGCCAGCAATCCTCGGGGGCATAGCACCGGGGAGCTGTTTTTT. This translates into CASNPRGHSTGELFF.

The V call is TRBV4-2, the J call TRBJ1-2, with D possibly matching TRBD1 (6 bases). The V end was cut by 5 bases, the J end by 2 bases, with 15 bases between. The germline CDR1 and CDR2 sequences are LGHNA and YNFKEQ. This CDR3 is 15 amino acids long. CDR3 amino acids: CASSSHRELNYGYTF. DNA of the CDR3: TGTGCCAGCAGCTCGCACAGGGAGCTCAACTATGGCTACACCTTC.

J is TRBJ1-1 and V is TRBV5-1, with D perhaps matching TRBD1 (5 bases). The germline V and J ends were trimmed by 3 bases and 4 bases, with 13 bases remaining between them. The CDR3 sequence is 14 residues long. CDR1 and CDR2 from the germline V gene are SGHRS and YFSETQ. CDR3 nucleotide sequence: TGCGCCAGCAGCTACGTCGGGGCCGGCACTGAAGCTTTCTTT. Protein sequence: CASSYVGAGTEAFF.